This T cell receptor beta chain was sequenced during a study of cytomegalovirus exposure and HLA in healthy donors. PCR used 60 Vbeta primers and 13 Jbeta primers. TCRdb's copy holds only in-frame clones and misses some; the assay was immunoSEQ multiplex PCR. The sample records approximately 150,000 clones, more than 65% being singletons. Germline values: CDR1 KGHSH, CDR2 LQKENI. The germline V and J ends were trimmed by 0 bases and 1 base, with 9 bases remaining between them. The CDR3 loop spans 15 amino acids. Nominally healthy donors were sampled, though unrecorded immune exposures were likely. This clonotype originated in a man between 18 and 35 years old in good health and CMV-seropositive. Sequencing used PBMCs. This rearrangement joins TRBV18 to TRBJ1-1; D is unclear. CDR3 sequence (DNA): TGTGCCAGCTCACCACCGGACCGGGAGAACACTGAAGCTTTCTTT. Protein: CASSPPDRENTEAFF.